This TCR beta chain was sequenced in a study of blood T cell repertoires in COVID-19. For the study at large: COVID-19 samples, acute and convalescent, were from the United States, Italy and Spain. T cells, B-cell-depleted T cells, or PBMCs supplied cDNA or gDNA.

Assay: immunoSEQ multiplex PCR; the TCRdb copy retains only in-frame clones and omits some. The sample comprises 300,000 to 450,000 clones, about four fifths of which are singletons, and under 1.2% rests with the top ten. Germline loops: CDR1 LGHDT, CDR2 YNNKEL (reference sequence). This CDR3 region has 17 residues. The V end lost 0 bases, the J end lost 0 bases, and 14 bases lay between the germline ends. V usage is TRBV3-1 (or the pseudogene TRBV3-2) and J usage is TRBJ1-1; D gene unclear. Sequencing was carried out using peripheral blood. This sequence was found in a human donor with acute or convalescent COVID-19. The donor label of this sample is uncertain. CDR3 nucleotide sequence: TGTGCCAGCAGCCAAGAGGTCGGTCGGGGTATGAACACTGAAGCTTTCTTT. This encodes CASSQEVGRGMNTEAFF.